A single sample is the source of the 7 T cell receptor beta chains below, sequenced in a study of metastatic and nonmetastatic thyroid tumors. TCRdb ran MiXCR on the PCR reads. The repertoire has tens of thousands of clones, 15% of them found once; the top ten carry 3.3%. Among the patients, none had received any treatment before thyroid surgery. Sequenced sample: blood. The receptors come from a female donor with papillary thyroid cancer or a benign thyroid nodule (not recorded which). Some clones in this sample may be carry-over from other donors' samples.

Many counts were recorded for this clone. The CDR3 DNA is TGCGCCAGCAGCTTACAGGGTACTGGAAACACCATATATTTT. Protein sequence: CASSLQGTGNTIYF. The gene calls are TRBV5-1 and TRBJ1-3, with a possible D match to TRBD1 (6 bases). The germline V and J ends were trimmed by 2 bases and 2 bases, with 8 bases remaining between them. Germline V gene lookup returns CDR1 SGHRS and CDR2 YFSETQ. The CDR3 consists of 14 residues.

This clone was observed at least ten times. The same CDR3 is also encoded by other DNA sequences in this sample. The chain couples TRBV2 to TRBJ2-4; maybe TRBD1 (5 bases). The germline CDR1 and CDR2 sequences are SNHLY and FYNNEI. V dropped 4 bases and J dropped 4 bases, with 8 bases sitting between them. CDR3 length equals 13 residues. For the CDR3, the DNA is TGTGCCAGCAGTGTGACAGTAAAAAACATTCAGTACTTC. Translation gives CASSVTVKNIQYF.

This clone was counted many times. The chain employs TRBV24-1 and TRBJ2-1; 13 positions match TRBD2. The CDR3 totals 16 residues. Germline assignment: CDR1 KGHDR and CDR2 SFDVKD. V lost 2 bases, J lost 4 bases, and 1 base stayed unmatched. In nucleotides, the CDR3 is TGTGCCACCAGTGATTCGGGACTAGCGGGGTACAATGAGCAGTTCTTC. This gives the protein CATSDSGLAGYNEQFF.

This clone turned up a few times. V and J are TRBV4-1 and TRBJ2-7; D is unclear. V was clipped by 2 bases and J by 5 bases, with 22 bases between them. Looked up from germline, CDR1 is MGHRA and CDR2 is YSYEKL. This CDR3 is 17 amino acids long. The DNA for the CDR3 is TGCGCCAGCAGCCAATCCGCCCCGGGCTTCCCTCGTGACGAGCAGTACTTC. Amino acid sequence: CASSQSAPGFPRDEQYF.

The J gene is TRBJ1-4, the V gene TRBV4-1, with TRBD1 as a possible D gene (5 bases). CDR1 and CDR2 (germline): MGHRA, YSYEKL. The CDR3 has 14 residues. Trimming removed 4 bases from V and 4 bases from J, with 10 bases in between. CDR3 amino acids: CASSRVGVNEKLFF. DNA of the CDR3: TGCGCCAGCAGCCGGGTGGGGGTTAATGAAAAACTGTTTTTT.

This clone was picked up many times. V is TRBV5-5 and J is TRBJ2-7; D gene ambiguous. Germline V gene sequence: CDR1 SGHKS, CDR2 YYEKEE (reference sequence). CDR3 length: 14 residues. The V end lost 0 bases, the J end lost 9 bases, and 16 bases lay between the germline ends. The CDR3 loop is CASSLANPGEVQYF. The CDR3 bases are TGTGCCAGCAGCTTGGCCAATCCAGGAGAAGTGCAGTACTTC.

A remark on this clone: Germline is not matched at one junction end, which may reflect a read error. V gene TRBV6-4 combines with J gene TRBJ2-1, with 9 positions matching TRBD1. CDR3 length: 15 residues. Germline-derived CDR1 and CDR2 are MRHNA and SNTAGT. The CDR3 sequence: CDSSDSTGQGNEQLF. Here the CDR3 DNA reads TGTGACAGCAGTGACTCGACGGGACAGGGCAATGAGCAGTTATTC.